The 16 T cell receptor beta chains below were found in one sample sequenced in a study of chemoradiotherapy in HPV16-positive cancers. Some clones are missing from TCRdb's copy, which holds only in-frame ones; the method was immunoSEQ multiplex PCR. The sample includes roughly 15,000 clones, roughly three quarters of them seen just once. Sampling was performed from a patient who underwent chemoradiotherapy. Source of these receptors: a human donor with HPV-associated anogenital cancer.

V and J are TRBV28 and TRBJ2-7; 10 bases fit TRBD2. V shed 4 bases, J shed 3 bases, and the junction held 12 bases outside the gene matches. The CDR3 covers 17 residues. The V gene's germline CDR1 is MDHEN and CDR2 SYDVKM. CDR3 loop: CASSYKIASGGRYEQYF. The CDR3 region has the DNA TGTGCCAGCAGTTATAAGATTGCTAGCGGGGGCCGCTACGAGCAGTACTTC.

This chain links TRBV7-2 with TRBJ1-2; the match to TRBD1 covers 7 bases. Looked up from germline, CDR1 is SGHTA and CDR2 is FQGNSA. V shed 5 bases, J shed 6 bases, and the junction held 6 bases outside the gene matches. This CDR3 is built from 13 residues. In DNA form, the CDR3 reads TGTGCCAGCAGCCTGCGGGACAGAGATGGCTACACCTTC. This sequence encodes CASSLRDRDGYTF.

The chain is built from TRBV7-2 and TRBJ1-1, with D maybe TRBD1 (6 bases). Germline loops: CDR1 SGHTA, CDR2 FQGNSA. The V and J ends lost 5 bases and 4 bases respectively, with 11 bases between them. CDR3 length equals 13 residues. The CDR3 here is CASSKRGGTEAFF. CDR3 DNA: TGTGCCAGCAGCAAAAGAGGGGGCACTGAAGCTTTCTTT. The whole variable domain, filled in from reference TRBV7-2 and TRBJ1-1, reads GAGVSQSPSNKVTEKGKDVELRCDPISGHTALYWYRQSLGQGLEFLIYFQGNSAPDKSGLPSDRFSAERTGGSVSTLTIQRTQQEDSAVYLCASSKRGGTEAFFGQGTRLTVV.

This chain joins TRBV2 and TRBJ1-5, with D possibly being TRBD1 (5 bases). Germline V gives CDR1 SNHLY, CDR2 FYNNEI. The CDR3 has 15 amino acids. Trimming stripped 6 bases from V and 6 bases from J, with 18 bases between. CDR3 residues: CASRVQGVFSQPQHF. CDR3 DNA: TGTGCCAGCAGGGTTCAGGGTGTTTTCTCTCAGCCCCAGCATTTT.

The rearrangement links TRBV30 to TRBJ1-5; D may be TRBD1 (5 bases). This CDR3 spans 15 amino acids. V was pared by 3 bases and J by 1 base, with 13 bases between. Germline CDR1 GTSNPN, CDR2 SVGIG (reference sequence). As DNA, the CDR3 is TGTGCCTGGAGCCCGGTGTGGGGGAGCAATCAGCCCCAGCATTTT. It translates to CAWSPVWGSNQPQHF.

The V gene is TRBV7-2, the J gene TRBJ1-2; D is ambiguous. V gave up 0 bases and J gave up 0 bases, with 11 bases separating them. Germline V CDR1 and CDR2: SGHTA, FQGNSA. This CDR3 is built from 16 residues. The DNA of the CDR3 is TGTGCCAGCAGCTTAGCCCTGGCCAGGACTAACTATGGCTACACCTTC. Protein: CASSLALARTNYGYTF.

The CDR3 protein is CASSLLTGTGNTEAFF. The CDR3 nucleotides read TGTGCCAGCAGCTTACTTACCGGGACAGGGAACACTGAAGCTTTCTTT. The rearrangement links TRBV7-9 to TRBJ1-1, with 8 bases that match TRBD1. The germline CDR1 and CDR2 sequences are SEHNR and FQNEAQ (reference sequence). Trimming at V came to 2 bases and at J to 1 base, leaving 6 bases not matched to a gene. The CDR3 loop spans 16 amino acids.

This sequence joins TRBV2 and TRBJ1-6; no firm D call. V lost 5 bases and J lost 7, with 6 bases in between. The CDR3 length is 12 residues. Germline V gives CDR1 SNHLY, CDR2 FYNNEI. The CDR3 sequence: CASSKGNSPLHF. CDR3 in DNA: TGTGCCAGCAGTAAGGGCAATTCACCCCTCCACTTT.

This CDR3 is CASSIQGGTTDTQYF. CDR3 DNA: TGTGCCAGTAGTATTCAAGGGGGAACAACAGATACGCAGTATTTT. This chain connects TRBV19 to TRBJ2-3; perhaps TRBD1 as D (6 bases). The V gene lost 3 bases and the J gene lost 3 bases, with 13 bases spanning the gap. Germline V gene lookup returns CDR1 LNHDA and CDR2 SQIVND (reference sequence). This CDR3 contains 15 residues.

The chain carries TRBV7-9 and TRBJ1-2; D is unresolved. The CDR3 spans 12 residues. The V and J ends lost 2 bases and 10 bases respectively, with 11 bases between them. The V gene's germline CDR1 is SEHNR and CDR2 FQNEAQ (reference sequence). The CDR3 DNA follows: TGTGCCAGCAGCTTACCCGGGAAAGACTACACCTTC. This sequence encodes CASSLPGKDYTF.

This clone was seen more than once but under ten times. The gene calls are TRBV7-9 and TRBJ2-5, with 7 bases fitting TRBD2. Germline V gives CDR1 SEHNR, CDR2 FQNEAQ (reference sequence). The CDR3 is 15 residues long. With 5 bases clipped from V and 5 bases from J, the junction kept 11 bases outside the gene matches. CDR3 DNA sequence: TGTGCCAGCAGCCACCGGGACTATCCAAAGGAGACCCAGTACTTC. It encodes CASSHRDYPKETQYF.

The V and J genes are TRBV6-6 and TRBJ2-7; 8 positions agree with TRBD1. J gave up 4 bases and V 5 bases, and 13 bases lay outside the gene matches. The CDR3 contains 16 residues. Germline V gene data show CDR1 as MNHNY and CDR2 as SVGAGI (reference sequence). In nucleotides, the CDR3 is TGTGCCAGCAGTCAAAAGGTTAATTGGGACAGGTACGAGCAGTACTTC. Amino acids: CASSQKVNWDRYEQYF.

This chain links TRBV2 with TRBJ1-2; no definite D call. CDR3 length equals 12 residues. Trimming removed 9 bases from V and 12 bases from J, with 20 bases in between. The V gene's germline CDR1 is SNHLY and CDR2 FYNNEI. The DNA of the CDR3 is TGTGCCAGGAGGCCGGGCTCTCAGGTCGACACCTTC. This encodes CARRPGSQVDTF.

This chain connects TRBV7-9 to TRBJ2-7; the match to TRBD1 covers 7 bases. V lost 5 bases to trimming and J lost 5 bases; unmatched junction nucleotides: 3. Per germline, CDR1 SEHNR and CDR2 FQNEAQ (reference sequence). The length of the CDR3 is 12 residues. The CDR3 protein is CASSETGDEQYF. The DNA of the CDR3 is TGTGCCAGCAGCGAAACAGGGGACGAGCAGTACTTC.

This clone was counted only a few times. The chain combines TRBV19 with TRBJ1-2; TRBD1 aligns across 7 bases. The V and J ends lost 4 bases and 4 bases, in that order; junction bases with no gene match: 6. The CDR3 is 14 residues long. Germline CDR1 reads LNHDA; CDR2 reads SQIVND (reference sequence). CDR3 sequence reads: CASSTRQGIYGYTF. The CDR3 nucleotides read TGTGCCAGTAGTACCCGACAGGGTATCTATGGCTACACCTTC. Combining the CDR3 with reference TRBV19 and TRBJ1-2 gives the whole variable domain DGGITQSPKYLFRKEGQNVTLSCEQNLNHDAMYWYRQDPGQGLRLIYYSQIVNDFQKGDIAEGYSVSREKKESFPLTVTSAQKNPTAFYLCASSTRQGIYGYTFGSGTRLTVV.

The V gene is TRBV28, the J gene TRBJ1-1, with D possibly TRBD1 on 6 matching bases. Germline-derived CDR1 and CDR2 are MDHEN and SYDVKM. The V end was cut by 3 bases, the J end by 3 bases, with 11 bases between. This CDR3 comprises 14 residues. CDR3 amino acids: CASSLQGHDTEAFF. The CDR3, as DNA: TGTGCCAGCAGTTTGCAGGGACACGACACTGAAGCTTTCTTT.